This TCR beta chain was retrieved from a study of blood T cell repertoires in COVID-19. Original processing methods: Amplification of reference gene primers provided the estimated nucleated cell counts. TCRdb's copy holds only in-frame clones and misses some; the assay was immunoSEQ multiplex PCR. The V and J calls and clone size come from that table; D and trimming were worked out from the DNA. The sample lists fewer than 85,000 clones, 88% occurring once. Germline lookup yields CDR1 KGHSH and CDR2 LQKENI. V lost 3 bases, J lost 3 bases, and 12 bases lay in between. The CDR3 is 15 residues long. The sequencing sample was made of peripheral blood. This receptor was identified in a human donor in a cohort sampled during active COVID-19. The chain has TRBV18 and TRBJ1-5; weak D call: TRBD1 (5 bases). The CDR3 sequence is CASSPSKGNNQPQHF. For the CDR3, the DNA is TGTGCCAGCTCACCCTCGAAGGGGAACAATCAGCCCCAGCATTTT.